The clone carrying this T cell receptor (beta chain) was observed a single time. Its antigen remains unknown. This record belongs to a study of T cell responses to AZD1222 COVID-19 vaccine. Study conclusions and caveats: Sampling captured repertoires only after the peak T cell response. Spike-specific TCR depth and breadth grew after two AZD1222 doses.

Sequenced by immunoSEQ multiplex PCR; TCRdb stores in-frame clones only, minus some. The repertoire has about 200,000 clones, approximately 94% of them found once; the top ten carry 0.95% to 1.1%. V was cut by 2 bases and J by 6 bases, with 15 bases left in between. The CDR3 runs to 15 residues. Germline V gene lookup returns CDR1 SGHRS and CDR2 YFSETQ. The chain links TRBV5-1 to TRBJ2-4; D might be TRBD2 (5 bases). The TCR sequence derives from an adult in good health. This material consisted of peripheral blood, taken on day 0 of MenACWY control vaccination. The chain's CDR3 is CASSFYGVIGNIQYF. DNA for the CDR3: TGCGCCAGCAGCTTTTACGGGGTAATCGGAAACATTCAGTACTTC. The complete variable domain, with remaining parts taken from reference TRBV5-1 and TRBJ2-4, reads KAGVTQTPRYLIKTRGQQVTLSCSPISGHRSVSWYQQTPGQGLQFLFEYFSETQRNKGNFPGRFSGRQFSNSRSEMNVSTLELGDSALYLCASSFYGVIGNIQYFGAGTRLSVL.